A selection of T cell receptor beta chains follows, all from one sample in a study of regulatory T cells in long-lasting Graves disease. MiXCR, run by TCRdb on the multiplex PCR reads, gives a single entry per CDR3 protein. Of about 400,000 distinct CDR3 sequences in the sample, 15% were seen once. These sequences were also reported in another study, on T cells in Graves' hyperthyroidism and ophthalmopathy.

The sample was peripheral blood mononuclear cells (PBMCs), taken at new diagnosis, from a patient treated with antithyroid drugs. The source is a woman aged 40 to 55 with Graves disease. Both conserved end residues are part of each CDR3. Each record gives: V gene, CDR3 protein.

V: TRBV11-2; CDR3: CASRHIRGPGANVLTF
V: TRBV5-1; CDR3: CASSFVAKETQYF
V: TRBV7-9; CDR3: CASSYTGTGGNQPQHF
V: TRBV3-1; CDR3: CASRARRPYNEQFF
V: TRBV12-3/TRBV12-4; CDR3: CASGRQGREQPQHF
V: TRBV28; CDR3: CASSPGMGRGEDTQYF
V: TRBV10-3; CDR3: CAISSSGRDPGEQYF
V: TRBV14; CDR3: CASSSGLASIYEQYF
V: TRBV20-1; CDR3: CSAMKGGGQETQYF
V: TRBV10-1; CDR3: CASSADSSGELFF
V: TRBV20-1; CDR3: CSAREKDGHSGANVLTF
V: TRBV20-1; CDR3: CSAQTSGRRSYNEQFF
V: TRBV2; CDR3: CASSAEGDTQYF
V: TRBV30; CDR3: CASAPQGYYGYTF
V: TRBV12-3/TRBV12-4; CDR3: CASSGTGIDYEQYF
V: TRBV5-5; CDR3: CASSFEVGRIDTQYF
V: TRBV12-5; CDR3: CASGLAGQGWAGELFF
V: TRBV18; CDR3: CASSPPGSVYGYTF
V: TRBV19; CDR3: CASSTKTGKNSPLHF
V: TRBV11-2; CDR3: CASSTGVKDTQYF
V: TRBV10-2; CDR3: CASSESGGIGTDTQYF
V: TRBV12-3/TRBV12-4; CDR3: CATRRGWTDTQYF
V: TRBV12-3/TRBV12-4; CDR3: CASRLAGSYEQYF
V: TRBV15; CDR3: CATSRAGTDPYGYTF
V: TRBV5-1; CDR3: CASSLDWTGVETQYF
V: TRBV29-1; CDR3: CSVREETTYNEQFF